This is a list of T cell receptor beta chains from one sample in a study of OX40 agonist ivuxolimab in advanced cancers. Clones were sequenced by immunoSEQ multiplex PCR, and TCRdb holds only the in-frame ones, with some missing. This sample has approximately 14,000 clones, with 77% found just once. This sample comprised CD4+ or CD8+ T cells sorted from blood, obtained in a trial of the OX40 agonist ivuxolimab. The receptors derive from an adult with an advanced solid tumor such as melanoma, head and neck, liver or kidney cancer. Both conserved end residues are part of each CDR3. A D gene is named only where the DNA matches it firmly. Not all rows give a size; the values are once, few, many and, for expanded clones, a class.

cdr3_aa: CASSLWAGTGELFF; cdr3_nt: TGTGCCAGCAGCTTATGGGCGGGGACCGGGGAGCTGTTTTTT; v_call: TRBV7-3; d_call: NA; cdr3_length: 14; clone_size: NA; j_call: TRBJ2-2
cdr3_aa: CASSQGLGLRLSNEQFF; cdr3_nt: TGTGCCAGCAGCCAGGGACTTGGCTTACGTCTTTCTAATGAGCAGTTCTTC; v_call: TRBV16; d_call: NA; cdr3_length: 17; clone_size: NA; j_call: TRBJ2-1
cdr3_aa: CASSMRSAGNPDEQYF; cdr3_nt: TGTGCCAGTAGTATGCGATCCGCGGGAAACCCGGACGAGCAGTACTTC; v_call: TRBV19; d_call: NA; cdr3_length: 16; clone_size: NA; j_call: TRBJ2-7
cdr3_aa: CSVEQGAYEQYF; cdr3_nt: TGCAGCGTTGAGCAGGGGGCATACGAGCAGTACTTC; v_call: TRBV29-1; d_call: TRBD1; cdr3_length: 12; clone_size: NA; j_call: TRBJ2-7
cdr3_aa: CASSRWDSTLPPVSEAFF; cdr3_nt: TGCGCCAGCAGCAGATGGGACAGCACCCTCCCTCCGGTCTCTGAAGCTTTCTTT; v_call: TRBV5-1; d_call: TRBD1; cdr3_length: 18; clone_size: NA; j_call: TRBJ1-1
cdr3_aa: CASSRDFREQYF; cdr3_nt: TGTGCCAGCAGCCGGGACTTCCGCGAGCAGTACTTC; v_call: TRBV5-6; d_call: NA; cdr3_length: 12; clone_size: NA; j_call: TRBJ2-7
cdr3_aa: CASSWSETATDTQYF; cdr3_nt: TGTGCCAGCAGTTGGAGCGAGACCGCCACAGATACGCAGTATTTT; v_call: TRBV6-5; d_call: NA; cdr3_length: 15; clone_size: NA; j_call: TRBJ2-3
cdr3_aa: CASSLQGYEQYF; cdr3_nt: TGTGCCAGCAGCCTACAGGGCTACGAGCAGTACTTC; v_call: TRBV7-9; d_call: NA; cdr3_length: 12; clone_size: NA; j_call: TRBJ2-7
cdr3_aa: CASSKGPSYNEQFF; cdr3_nt: TGTGCCAGCAGCAAAGGACCCTCCTACAATGAGCAGTTCTTC; v_call: TRBV5-8; d_call: NA; cdr3_length: 14; clone_size: few; j_call: TRBJ2-1
cdr3_aa: CASSPPVSTDTQYF; cdr3_nt: TGTGCCAGCTCACCACCGGTCAGCACAGATACGCAGTATTTT; v_call: TRBV18; d_call: NA; cdr3_length: 14; clone_size: NA; j_call: TRBJ2-3
cdr3_aa: CASRYGTGTFSNQPQHF; cdr3_nt: TGTGCCAGCAGGTACGGGACAGGAACCTTTAGCAATCAGCCCCAGCATTTT; v_call: TRBV5-6; d_call: TRBD1; cdr3_length: 17; clone_size: NA; j_call: TRBJ1-5
cdr3_aa: CASSVDTSSGNTIYF; cdr3_nt: TGTGCCAGCAGTGTCGACACGAGCTCTGGAAACACCATATATTTT; v_call: TRBV6-1; d_call: NA; cdr3_length: 15; clone_size: NA; j_call: TRBJ1-3
cdr3_aa: CASSLVGTSRNPTGTQYF; cdr3_nt: TGTGCCAGCAGCTTAGTCGGGACTAGCAGAAATCCGACAGGGACCCAGTACTTC; v_call: TRBV7-2; d_call: TRBD2; cdr3_length: 18; clone_size: NA; j_call: TRBJ2-5
cdr3_aa: CASRDGTTSSFEYF; cdr3_nt: TGTGCCAGTAGGGACGGGACTACAAGCAGTTTCGAGTACTTC; v_call: TRBV6-6; d_call: TRBD2; cdr3_length: 14; clone_size: NA; j_call: TRBJ2-5
cdr3_aa: CASSEYQRTNEKLFF; cdr3_nt: TGTGCCAGCAGTGAATATCAACGGACCAATGAAAAACTGTTTTTT; v_call: TRBV2; d_call: NA; cdr3_length: 15; clone_size: NA; j_call: TRBJ1-4
cdr3_aa: CASSLLVEDEQFF; cdr3_nt: TGTGCCAGCAGCTTATTGGTGGAGGATGAGCAGTTCTTC; v_call: TRBV7-3; d_call: NA; cdr3_length: 13; clone_size: once; j_call: TRBJ2-1
cdr3_aa: CASTESGVGQPQHF; cdr3_nt: TGTGCCAGCACCGAATCGGGGGTTGGCCAGCCCCAGCATTTT; v_call: TRBV27; d_call: NA; cdr3_length: 14; clone_size: NA; j_call: TRBJ1-5
cdr3_aa: CASQGPNQPQHF; cdr3_nt: TGTGCCAGCCAGGGTCCGAATCAGCCCCAGCATTTT; v_call: TRBV19; d_call: NA; cdr3_length: 12; clone_size: NA; j_call: TRBJ1-5
cdr3_aa: CASTILGPYNEQFF; cdr3_nt: TGTGCCAGCACCATACTAGGACCCTACAATGAGCAGTTCTTC; v_call: TRBV6-5; d_call: NA; cdr3_length: 14; clone_size: NA; j_call: TRBJ2-1
cdr3_aa: CASSLPGQGIREQYF; cdr3_nt: TGTGCCAGCAGTTTGCCGGGACAGGGAATACGCGAGCAGTACTTC; v_call: TRBV27; d_call: TRBD1; cdr3_length: 15; clone_size: NA; j_call: TRBJ2-7
cdr3_aa: CASSLASGSSYEQYF; cdr3_nt: TGTGCCAGCAGTTTGGCTAGCGGGAGTTCCTACGAGCAGTACTTC; v_call: TRBV27; d_call: TRBD2; cdr3_length: 15; clone_size: once; j_call: TRBJ2-7
cdr3_aa: CSVEGGVNTDTQYF; cdr3_nt: TGCAGCGTTGAAGGAGGGGTCAACACAGATACGCAGTATTTT; v_call: TRBV29-1; d_call: NA; cdr3_length: 14; clone_size: NA; j_call: TRBJ2-3
cdr3_aa: CASSFGGGTEAFF; cdr3_nt: TGTGCCAGCAGCTTCGGCGGGGGCACTGAAGCTTTCTTT; v_call: TRBV6-5; d_call: NA; cdr3_length: 13; clone_size: NA; j_call: TRBJ1-1
cdr3_aa: CASKTGRGRNQPQHF; cdr3_nt: TGTGCCAGCAAGACGGGCAGGGGCCGCAATCAGCCCCAGCATTTT; v_call: TRBV6-4; d_call: NA; cdr3_length: 15; clone_size: medium-sized; j_call: TRBJ1-5
cdr3_aa: CASSLGSGSTDTQYF; cdr3_nt: TGTGCCAGCAGCTTAGGTTCAGGGAGCACAGATACGCAGTATTTT; v_call: TRBV11-2; d_call: NA; cdr3_length: 15; clone_size: NA; j_call: TRBJ2-3